A selection of T cell receptor beta chains follows, all from one sample in a study of T-cell memory formation after mild COVID-19. Via MiXCR, TCRdb re-called the 5' RACE reads, giving one row per CDR3 protein. The data hold approximately 260,000 distinct CDR3 sequences, with approximately 18% observed a single time. Sequencing was carried out using PBMCs or a T cell subset sorted from them (not recorded which). The receptors were gathered from a young man who had mild COVID-19 (a few samples of this study predate the infection). Cell type and time point are not known. The conserved cysteine and the conserved F or W are not part of the CDR3 here.

CDR3: SARDPDRIGGYT; J: TRBJ1-2; V: TRBV20-1
CDR3: ASSQDSGGTEAF; J: TRBJ1-1; V: TRBV14
CDR3: ASSDPSTAGNTIY; J: TRBJ1-3; V: TRBV25-1
CDR3: ASSQERDRANVYEQF; J: TRBJ2-1; V: TRBV4-3
CDR3: ASSADRGGTEAF; J: TRBJ1-1; V: TRBV12-3/TRBV12-4
CDR3: ASSPRLAVSYNEQF; J: TRBJ2-1; V: TRBV9
CDR3: ASSLHSGGQEQF; J: TRBJ2-1; V: TRBV5-4
CDR3: ASSLGVGSNSPY; J: TRBJ2-3; V: TRBV5-1
CDR3: ASSPRVKRTDTQY; J: TRBJ2-3; V: TRBV18
CDR3: ASSPTPGRNYEQY; J: TRBJ2-7; V: TRBV18
CDR3: SARGQNPSQH; J: TRBJ1-5; V: TRBV20-1
CDR3: ASSLPGPGETQY; J: TRBJ2-5; V: TRBV5-1
CDR3: ASSLVLSSYNEQF; J: TRBJ2-1; V: TRBV7-9
CDR3: ASSLTGSPSDTQY; J: TRBJ2-3; V: TRBV11-2
CDR3: ASTKSGTHTDTQY; J: TRBJ2-3; V: TRBV12-3/TRBV12-4
CDR3: ASSPPGQNTEAF; J: TRBJ1-1; V: TRBV5-8
CDR3: ASSLIMGGGTEAF; J: TRBJ1-1; V: TRBV27
CDR3: ASSQTGQGWEKLF; J: TRBJ1-4; V: TRBV4-3
CDR3: ASSTGLAGYNEQF; J: TRBJ2-1; V: TRBV6-2/TRBV6-3
CDR3: ASSTPDRGTGELF; J: TRBJ2-2; V: TRBV12-3/TRBV12-4
CDR3: ASSKQEPSNYGYT; J: TRBJ1-2; V: TRBV9
CDR3: ASSSQDIYLNGEPQH; J: TRBJ1-5; V: TRBV12-3/TRBV12-4
CDR3: ASSSGLVYEQY; J: TRBJ2-7; V: TRBV7-9
CDR3: ASSISQGLTEAF; J: TRBJ1-1; V: TRBV19
CDR3: ASSLQRGGWTITDTQY; J: TRBJ2-3; V: TRBV2
CDR3: ASSNTRDRQF; J: TRBJ2-1; V: TRBV12-3/TRBV12-4
CDR3: ASSQDPGRETQY; J: TRBJ2-5; V: TRBV3-1
CDR3: ASSSQGSSSYGYT; J: TRBJ1-2; V: TRBV12-3/TRBV12-4
CDR3: AISDRQAGNTIY; J: TRBJ1-3; V: TRBV10-3
CDR3: ASSFPRGSGYGYT; J: TRBJ1-2; V: TRBV7-2
CDR3: ASTLRLAGGSTDTQY; J: TRBJ2-3; V: TRBV12-3/TRBV12-4
CDR3: ASSLPLVGGCLNEQF; J: TRBJ2-1; V: TRBV3-2
CDR3: AWSAGGRDIQY; J: TRBJ2-4; V: TRBV30
CDR3: AAGLAGGLPYNEQF; J: TRBJ2-1; V: TRBV2
CDR3: ASSLARSLKVDTQY; J: TRBJ2-3; V: TRBV7-9
CDR3: ASSWGQGAIEQF; J: TRBJ2-1; V: TRBV12-3/TRBV12-4
CDR3: ASSRDMSNQPQH; J: TRBJ1-5; V: TRBV5-6
CDR3: ASSSVGPSPVSPRAETQY; J: TRBJ2-5; V: TRBV18
CDR3: ASSQEGLAGGETQY; J: TRBJ2-5; V: TRBV4-3
CDR3: ASSNREGTGFSNQPQH; J: TRBJ1-5; V: TRBV21-1
CDR3: ASSQGAHAGSPLH; J: TRBJ1-6; V: TRBV3-1
CDR3: ASSQGTGGLLSGNTIY; J: TRBJ1-3; V: TRBV5-1
CDR3: ASSSPGNGGGYT; J: TRBJ1-2; V: TRBV28
CDR3: ASSSITRGAGQPQH; J: TRBJ1-5; V: TRBV6-5
CDR3: ASSINSLGQF; J: TRBJ2-1; V: TRBV19
CDR3: ASTLAADTQY; J: TRBJ2-3; V: TRBV12-5
CDR3: ASSYSGTDGPTDTQY; J: TRBJ2-3; V: TRBV6-5
CDR3: ASSNYGDTQY; J: TRBJ2-3; V: TRBV6-6
CDR3: ASSLGGARGYNEQF; J: TRBJ2-1; V: TRBV5-1
CDR3: ASSGTGALNQPQH; J: TRBJ1-5; V: TRBV9
CDR3: ASSVGALDSPLH; J: TRBJ1-6; V: TRBV9
CDR3: ASSSRDAKNIQY; J: TRBJ2-4; V: TRBV7-9
CDR3: SASSGAYTGELF; J: TRBJ2-2; V: TRBV20-1
CDR3: ASYRYTGRTGELF; J: TRBJ2-2; V: TRBV28
CDR3: SVYPETDLNTEAF; J: TRBJ1-1; V: TRBV29-1
CDR3: ASTPPENTGELF; J: TRBJ2-2; V: TRBV5-1
CDR3: ATGYSGANVLT; J: TRBJ2-6; V: TRBV24-1
CDR3: ASSPTQGGGYT; J: TRBJ1-2; V: TRBV7-2
CDR3: ASSPSGGITGELF; J: TRBJ2-2; V: TRBV2
CDR3: ASSATGVSGNQPQH; J: TRBJ1-5; V: TRBV4-1